A selection of T cell receptor beta chains follows, all from one sample in a study of cytomegalovirus exposure and HLA in healthy donors. The repertoire was sequenced with immunoSEQ multiplex PCR; TCRdb's copy has only in-frame clones and lacks some. The table lists under 300,000 clones, 84% of them singletons. The source material was PBMCs. Source of these receptors: a woman between 40 and 55 years old in good health and CMV-seropositive. CDR3s include the opening cysteine and the closing phenylalanine or tryptophan. D genes are given only for firm matches. Part of the rows lack a size; the others show once, few, many or a class for expanded clones.

clone_size j_call d_call v_call cdr3_nt cdr3_aa
. TRBJ2-2 TRBD1 TRBV25-1 TGTGCCAGCAGTAACCAGGGACAGGGGGACACCGGGGAGCTGTTTTTT CASSNQGQGDTGELFF
. TRBJ2-7 TRBD1 TRBV19 TGTGCCAGTAGTAAACCGGGACAGGGATCTGGAGAGCAGTACTTC CASSKPGQGSGEQYF
few TRBJ2-7 . TRBV19 TGTGCCAGTAGTATAGACACCGGCGGGACCTACGAGCAGTACTTC CASSIDTGGTYEQYF
. TRBJ2-1 TRBD1 TRBV12-5 TGTGCTAGTGTCGGAGACAGGGGTTCCAGTGTTTCCTACAATGAGCAGTTCTTC CASVGDRGSSVSYNEQFF
. TRBJ2-5 . TRBV27 TGTGCCAGCAGTTTAAGGGGGCAAGAGACCCAGTACTTC CASSLRGQETQYF
. TRBJ2-5 TRBD2 TRBV7-2 TGTGCCAGCAGCCCCACTAGCGGCCTGGGACAAACCCAGTACTTC CASSPTSGLGQTQYF
. TRBJ2-3 TRBD2 TRBV28 TGTGCCAGCAGTTTTAGCGGGATGACAGATACGCAGTATTTT CASSFSGMTDTQYF
. TRBJ2-3 . TRBV7-9 TGTGCCAGCGGCAGGGGAGATACGCAGTATTTT CASGRGDTQYF
once TRBJ2-7 TRBD2 TRBV6-5 TGTGCCAGCAGAGACCTAGCGGCCGGATTCTACGAGCAGTACTTC CASRDLAAGFYEQYF
. TRBJ2-2 TRBD2 TRBV7-9 TGTGCCAGCAGACCACTAGCGGGAGGGTTGAACACCGGGGAGCTGTTTTTT CASRPLAGGLNTGELFF
. TRBJ2-6 . TRBV15 TGTGCCACCAGCAGAGGAGTCAGGGGTCCCTCTGGGGCCAACGTCCTGACTTTC CATSRGVRGPSGANVLTF
. TRBJ2-7 . TRBV7-2 TGTGCCAGCAGCTTAGCTGGGAGAACCTACGAGCAGTACTTC CASSLAGRTYEQYF
. TRBJ1-2 TRBD1 TRBV5-4 TGTGCCAGCGGACCGGGACAGGTGTACTATGGCTACACCTTC CASGPGQVYYGYTF
. TRBJ1-1 . TRBV18 TGTGCCAGCTCACCACTGGCGGGGTCAAACACTGAAGCTTTCTTT CASSPLAGSNTEAFF
. TRBJ2-5 TRBD2 TRBV19 TGTGCCAGTAGTAATAGCGGGGTCCCGGAGACCCAGTACTTC CASSNSGVPETQYF
few TRBJ2-7 TRBD1 TRBV7-9 TGTGCCAGCAGCTCCTCCGCCGAGACAGGGTCCTACGAGCAGTACTTC CASSSSAETGSYEQYF
. TRBJ2-1 TRBD2 TRBV6-5 TGTGCCAGCAGTTACCCGGGACTAGCGAACAATGAGCAGTTCTTC CASSYPGLANNEQFF
. TRBJ2-2 . TRBV5-1 TGCGCCAGCAGCCCGGTGCCCCGCGGGGAGCTGTTTTTT CASSPVPRGELFF
. TRBJ1-6 . TRBV5-6 TGTGCCAGCAGCTTGGGGTCAGGGGTTGGTTCACCCCTCCACTTT CASSLGSGVGSPLHF
. TRBJ1-6 . TRBV5-4 TGTGCCAGCAGCTCGGGTATTGCGAGCTCCTATAATTCACCCCTCCACTTT CASSSGIASSYNSPLHF
. TRBJ2-5 . TRBV10-3 TGTGCCATCAGTGAGTCTGGGGCAGAACAAGAGACCCAGTACTTC CAISESGAEQETQYF
. TRBJ1-2 . TRBV5-1 TGCGCCAGCAGTTCAGGCCACTCAGGGGTAGCCTATGGCTACACCTTC CASSSGHSGVAYGYTF
. TRBJ2-1 . TRBV6-1 TGTGCCAGCAGTTCGACAACACGGGACTACAATGAGCAGTTCTTC CASSSTTRDYNEQFF
. TRBJ1-6 . TRBV18 TGTGCCAGCTCACCGGGCAAGGCATCCTATAATTCACCCCTCCACTTT CASSPGKASYNSPLHF
. TRBJ1-5 . TRBV7-2 TGTGCCAGCAGCTTAGTAGGCGGTTCGGATCAGCCCCAGCATTTT CASSLVGGSDQPQHF
. TRBJ1-1 . TRBV7-9 TGTGCCAGCAGCTCTCACCGGGACACTGAAGCTTTCTTT CASSSHRDTEAFF
. TRBJ2-2 TRBD1 TRBV9 TGTGCCAGCAGCTTGGGGACAGCCCTCACCGGGGAGCTGTTTTTT CASSLGTALTGELFF
few TRBJ2-7 . TRBV6-6 TGTGCCAGCAGCCTGGACAGCGTCTCCTACGAGCAGTACTTC CASSLDSVSYEQYF
. TRBJ1-2 TRBD1 TRBV5-6 TGTGCCAGCAGCTCTACCGGCACAGGGGGTAGGGGAGGCTACACCTTC CASSSTGTGGRGGYTF
. TRBJ2-1 . TRBV27 TGTGCCAGCAGTTTATCGACTTGGTGGGTTTGGAACAATGAGCAGTTCTTC CASSLSTWWVWNNEQFF
. TRBJ2-7 TRBD1 TRBV7-2 TGTGCCAGCAGCGAAGACAGGGGTCCCCTCTACGAGCAGTACTTC CASSEDRGPLYEQYF
. TRBJ1-1 . TRBV16 TGTGCCAGCAGCCAATCCACAGTGTCTGCTTTCTTT CASSQSTVSAFF
few TRBJ1-6 . TRBV14 TGTGCCAGCAGCCAAGATTACAGGGTTAATTCACCCCTCCACTTT CASSQDYRVNSPLHF
. TRBJ1-4 TRBD1 TRBV19 TGTGCCAGTAGCTTGGGACAGTCCCATGAAAAACTGTTTTTT CASSLGQSHEKLFF
. TRBJ2-7 TRBD2 TRBV5-4 TGTGCCAGCAGCTTGGAGTCGACTAGCGGGAGCTACGAGCAGTACTTC CASSLESTSGSYEQYF
. TRBJ2-3 TRBD2 TRBV28 TGTGCCAGCAGTCTACAGACTAGCGGGGACACAGATACGCAGTATTTT CASSLQTSGDTDTQYF
. TRBJ1-2 . TRBV7-9 TGTGCCAGCAGGGGAAAAACAGGGATCTCGGCTAACTATGGCTACACCTTC CASRGKTGISANYGYTF